This TCR beta chain was sequenced for a study of T cell responses to AZD1222 COVID-19 vaccine. This clone has only one observation. Its antigen remains unknown. Repertoires were generated with immunoSEQ multiplex PCR, while TCRdb's copy carries only in-frame clones and drops some. Among approximately 120,000 clones listed, roughly 90% were seen once. Points from the study as a whole: Compared with day 0, the breadth and depth of the Spike-specific TCR repertoire rose significantly after two doses of AZD1222.

Germline V gene lookup returns CDR1 SGDLS and CDR2 YYNGEE. Unmatched junction bases numbered 9, after V lost 3 bases and J lost 0 bases. The CDR3 extends over 18 amino acids. This sample comprised peripheral blood, obtained on day 0 of AZD1222 vaccination. The sequence derives from an adult in good health. V gene TRBV9 combines with J gene TRBJ1-6, with 7 bases fitting TRBD1. The CDR3 here is CASSASLDRSSYNSPLHF. The CDR3, as DNA: TGTGCCAGCAGCGCGTCCTTGGACAGGAGCTCCTATAATTCACCCCTCCACTTT.